The rows below give T cell receptor beta chains drawn from one sample of a study of blood T cell repertoires in COVID-19. The method was immunoSEQ multiplex PCR; TCRdb's version includes in-frame clones alone and lacks a portion of them. Of approximately 470,000 clones listed, roughly 87% were seen once; the top ten hold 0.65% to 0.9%. What was sequenced was PBMCs or T cells enriched from blood (not recorded which). The receptors shown here come from a woman between 18 and 29 years old who had recovered from COVID-19. CDR3s include the opening cysteine and the closing phenylalanine or tryptophan. A D gene is named only where the DNA matches it firmly. Clone size is shown for a subset of rows, as once, few, many or a class of expanded clone.

clone_size j_call v_call d_call cdr3_nt cdr3_aa
. TRBJ2-7 TRBV7-9 . TGTGCCAGCAGCTCGCAGGGCCTATACGAGCAGTACTTC CASSSQGLYEQYF
once TRBJ2-3 TRBV11-2 TRBD1 TGTGCCAGCAGCTTGGGGACAGGGGCGAGCACAGATACGCAGTATTTT CASSLGTGASTDTQYF
. TRBJ1-1 TRBV30 TRBD1 TGTGCCTGGTGCTACGGACAGGGAGTAACTGAAGCTTTCTTT CAWCYGQGVTEAFF
few TRBJ2-7 TRBV2 . TGTGCCAGCATCCGAGGGGGTAAAAACGAGCAGTACTTC CASIRGGKNEQYF
. TRBJ2-2 TRBV9 . TGTGCCAGCAGCGGGCCCAAGGGGTCCTCCACCGGGGAGCTGTTTTTT CASSGPKGSSTGELFF
. TRBJ1-3 TRBV6-1 . TGTGCCAGCAGTGAACGGGGGGCTGGAAACACCATATATTTT CASSERGAGNTIYF
. TRBJ2-1 TRBV5-4 TRBD2 TGTGCCAGCAGCAACAGCGGGGCCTACAATGAGCAGTTCTTC CASSNSGAYNEQFF
. TRBJ2-5 TRBV7-8 TRBD2 TGTGCCAGCAGCTTTATCGGGAGGGACGGGACCCAGTACTTC CASSFIGRDGTQYF
once TRBJ2-7 TRBV15 TRBD1 TGTGCCACCAGCGGACTGGGACAGGGGGCGAGCGAGCAGTACTTC CATSGLGQGASEQYF
once TRBJ2-3 TRBV5-4 TRBD2 TGTGCCAGCAGCCTGTCTAGCGGCCTTAGCACAGATACGCAGTATTTT CASSLSSGLSTDTQYF
. TRBJ1-6 TRBV30 TRBD1 TGTGCCTGCGCAACAGGGGATAATTCACCCCTCCACTTT CACATGDNSPLHF
. TRBJ2-1 TRBV6-1 TRBD2 TGTGCCAGCAGTGATGCCCGGGGGGGAAATCGGGAGCAGTTCTTC CASSDARGGNREQFF
. TRBJ2-5 TRBV4-2 . TGTGCCAGCAGCCAAGAGGCGGGGGCCTCGTATCGGCAAGAGACCCAGTACTTC CASSQEAGASYRQETQYF
. TRBJ1-6 TRBV2 . TGTGCCAGCACCCCGGACAGTTTTAATTCACCCCTCCACTTT CASTPDSFNSPLHF
. TRBJ1-6 TRBV6-1 TRBD1 TGTGCCGGGGGACAGGGTAATTCACCCCTCCACTTT CAGGQGNSPLHF
. TRBJ2-1 TRBV5-4 TRBD2 TGTGCCAGCAGCTCCGCCTTAGGACTAGCCAATGAGCAGTTCTTC CASSSALGLANEQFF
few TRBJ1-1 TRBV5-8 . TGTGCCAGCAGCTTAGGCGGGGTGTGGACGGGAGCTTTCTTT CASSLGGVWTGAFF
. TRBJ2-7 TRBV5-6 TRBD1 TGTGCCAGCAGCTTGGGGACAGGAAACTACGAGCAGTACTTC CASSLGTGNYEQYF
. TRBJ1-2 TRBV4-2 TRBD1 TGTGCCAGCAGCCAAGGCCAGGGGGCAGATGGAGGCTACACCTTC CASSQGQGADGGYTF
once TRBJ2-3 TRBV7-2 TRBD2 TGTGCCAGCAGCTTAGCGGATAGCGGGGGGGAGTATTTT CASSLADSGGEYF
few TRBJ1-5 TRBV6-5 . TGTGCCAGCGCTGTTTTTCAGGCCAATCAGCCCCAGCATTTT CASAVFQANQPQHF
. TRBJ1-4 TRBV7-9 . TGTGCCAGCAGCTTAGTCTTCCAGGGTTTTAATGAAAAACTGTTTTTT CASSLVFQGFNEKLFF
. TRBJ1-2 TRBV16 . TGTGCCAGCAGCCAAGGGGGGGATGGCTACACCTTC CASSQGGDGYTF